These T cell receptor beta chains were read from a single sample in a study of blood T cell repertoires in COVID-19. Repertoires were generated with immunoSEQ multiplex PCR, while TCRdb's copy carries only in-frame clones and drops some. The table records roughly 70,000 clones, roughly 80% of them present only once. The sequencing input was peripheral blood. The origin of the receptors is an older man with COVID-19, enrolled during active disease. CDR3s include the opening cysteine and the closing phenylalanine or tryptophan. Fields, in order: CDR3 protein, CDR3 DNA, V gene, clone size, D gene, J gene. D genes are given only for firm matches. The size field is filled for only some rows; it gives once, few, many or a size class.

CDR3: CASKGGGYGYTF
DNA: TGTGCCAGCAAAGGGGGCGGCTATGGCTACACCTTC
V: TRBV2
size: NA
D: TRBD1
J: TRBJ1-2

CDR3: CVRSPRGLVNEKLFF
DNA: TGTGTCAGAAGCCCCAGGGGGTTGGTAAATGAAAAACTGTTTTTT
V: TRBV7-5
size: few
D: NA
J: TRBJ1-4

CDR3: CASSPTGGSYNEQFF
DNA: TGTGCCAGCTCACCGACAGGGGGCTCCTACAATGAGCAGTTCTTC
V: TRBV18
size: NA
D: TRBD1
J: TRBJ2-1

CDR3: CASSQDSTILTYNEQFF
DNA: TGTGCCAGCAGCCAAGATTCGACCATACTAACTTACAATGAGCAGTTCTTC
V: TRBV3-1/TRBV3-2
size: NA
D: NA
J: TRBJ2-1

CDR3: CASATEAGDNSPLHF
DNA: TGTGCCAGCGCGACAGAGGCCGGAGATAATTCACCCCTCCACTTT
V: TRBV9
size: NA
D: NA
J: TRBJ1-6

CDR3: CASSPNLGQMNTEAFF
DNA: TGTGCCAGCTCACCTAACTTAGGACAGATGAACACTGAAGCTTTCTTT
V: TRBV18
size: NA
D: NA
J: TRBJ1-1

CDR3: CASSLSRLNTEAFF
DNA: TGTGCCAGCAGCTTGAGCAGGTTGAACACTGAAGCTTTCTTT
V: TRBV7-9
size: once
D: NA
J: TRBJ1-1

CDR3: CASSSGTETYEQYF
DNA: TGTGCCAGCAGCTCCGGGACAGAGACCTACGAGCAGTACTTC
V: TRBV7-2
size: NA
D: TRBD1
J: TRBJ2-7

CDR3: CASSVTRRGGEQYF
DNA: TGTGCCAGCAGCGTAACCCGGAGAGGCGGCGAGCAGTACTTC
V: TRBV7-8
size: NA
D: NA
J: TRBJ2-7

CDR3: CASSLGSRPYGANVLTF
DNA: TGTGCCAGCAGCTTGGGCTCCAGGCCATATGGGGCCAACGTCCTGACTTTC
V: TRBV5-4
size: NA
D: NA
J: TRBJ2-6

CDR3: CASSLRGQLTLGTEAFF
DNA: TGCGCCAGCAGCTTAAGAGGACAGCTGACCCTGGGCACTGAAGCTTTCTTT
V: TRBV5-1
size: NA
D: NA
J: TRBJ1-1

CDR3: CASSVEGLGGNTQYF
DNA: TGTGCCAGCAGCGTAGAGGGCCTCGGAGGTAATACGCAGTATTTT
V: TRBV9
size: once
D: NA
J: TRBJ2-3

CDR3: CASSYSSSAYNEQFF
DNA: TGTGCCAGCAGTTACTCGTCTAGCGCCTACAATGAGCAGTTCTTC
V: TRBV6-5
size: NA
D: NA
J: TRBJ2-1

CDR3: CASSQGESSGNTIYF
DNA: TGCGCCAGCAGCCAGGGTGAGAGCTCTGGAAACACCATATATTTT
V: TRBV5-1
size: once
D: NA
J: TRBJ1-3

CDR3: CASSPRTSGSGGGEQFF
DNA: TGCGCCAGCAGCCCCCGGACTAGCGGGAGCGGGGGCGGTGAGCAGTTCTTC
V: TRBV5-1
size: NA
D: TRBD2
J: TRBJ2-1

CDR3: CATSDPERYNEQFF
DNA: TGTGCCACCAGTGACCCAGAGCGGTACAATGAGCAGTTCTTC
V: TRBV24-1
size: NA
D: NA
J: TRBJ2-1

CDR3: CASSEGGQPNEKLFF
DNA: TGTGCCAGCAGCGAAGGGGGACAGCCTAATGAAAAACTGTTTTTT
V: TRBV2
size: few
D: TRBD1
J: TRBJ1-4

CDR3: CAIAKSGGTGDNQPQHF
DNA: TGTGCCATCGCCAAGTCCGGTGGTACAGGGGACAATCAGCCCCAGCATTTT
V: TRBV10-3
size: NA
D: TRBD1
J: TRBJ1-5

CDR3: CASSRDRADTQYF
DNA: TGTGCCAGCAGTAGGGACAGAGCCGATACGCAGTATTTT
V: TRBV6-5
size: NA
D: TRBD1
J: TRBJ2-3

CDR3: CASTKDRNSYEQYF
DNA: TGTGCCAGCACCAAAGACAGGAATTCCTACGAGCAGTACTTC
V: TRBV7-2
size: NA
D: NA
J: TRBJ2-7

CDR3: CSVVRSTGELFF
DNA: TGCAGCGTTGTTCGGAGCACCGGGGAGCTGTTTTTT
V: TRBV29-1
size: once
D: NA
J: TRBJ2-2

CDR3: CASSSQGNTIYF
DNA: TGTGCCAGCAGTTCACAGGGAAACACCATATATTTT
V: TRBV27
size: NA
D: NA
J: TRBJ1-3

CDR3: CASTSTGLYNSPLHF
DNA: TGTGCCAGCACGTCGACTGGTTTATATAATTCACCCCTCCACTTT
V: TRBV5-6
size: NA
D: NA
J: TRBJ1-6

CDR3: CASSFRTGRMESPLHF
DNA: TGTGCCAGCAGCTTTCGGACAGGGAGGATGGAGTCACCCCTCCACTTT
V: TRBV5-6
size: NA
D: TRBD1
J: TRBJ1-6

CDR3: CASSPDRDNQPQHF
DNA: TGTGCCAGCTCACCCGACAGGGACAATCAGCCCCAGCATTTT
V: TRBV18
size: NA
D: TRBD1
J: TRBJ1-5

CDR3: CASSLDGTESVAQYF
DNA: TGTGCCAGCAGCTTAGACGGGACAGAATCCGTCGCCCAGTACTTC
V: TRBV7-3
size: NA
D: TRBD1
J: TRBJ2-5

CDR3: CASSRRSGNTIYF
DNA: TGTGCCAGCAGCCGTCGCTCTGGAAACACCATATATTTT
V: TRBV7-8
size: NA
D: NA
J: TRBJ1-3

CDR3: CASGPWTGGGQPQHF
DNA: TGTGCCAGCGGACCCTGGACAGGGGGCGGTCAGCCCCAGCATTTT
V: TRBV6-5
size: few
D: TRBD1
J: TRBJ1-5

CDR3: CASSSGSPLGFNEQFF
DNA: TGTGCCAGCAGTTCCGGATCCCCCCTCGGGTTCAATGAGCAGTTCTTC
V: TRBV6-6
size: once
D: NA
J: TRBJ2-1

CDR3: CASSYSSEGAGSPLHF
DNA: TGTGCCAGCAGTTACTCCTCTGAGGGGGCGGGTTCACCCCTCCACTTT
V: TRBV6-5
size: NA
D: TRBD1
J: TRBJ1-6

CDR3: CASSLAGPYNEQFF
DNA: TGTGCCAGCAGCTTGGCGGGACCCTACAATGAGCAGTTCTTC
V: TRBV7-8
size: NA
D: NA
J: TRBJ2-1

CDR3: CASSWDRGFGGTEAFF
DNA: TGTGCCAGCAGCTGGGACAGGGGGTTTGGGGGCACTGAAGCTTTCTTT
V: TRBV5-4
size: once
D: TRBD1
J: TRBJ1-1

CDR3: CASSTYSGQGVVANYGYTF
DNA: TGTGCCAGCAGTACTTACTCGGGACAGGGAGTTGTAGCTAACTATGGCTACACCTTC
V: TRBV6-2/TRBV6-3
size: NA
D: TRBD1
J: TRBJ1-2

CDR3: CASSSRGGQGVSEQYF
DNA: TGTGCCAGCAGCTCCCGGGGGGGACAGGGAGTCTCCGAGCAGTACTTC
V: TRBV5-5
size: NA
D: NA
J: TRBJ2-7

CDR3: CASSRQGTQRAYEQYF
DNA: TGTGCCAGTAGTAGACAGGGGACACAGCGTGCTTACGAGCAGTACTTC
V: TRBV19
size: NA
D: TRBD1
J: TRBJ2-7

CDR3: CASSDQGQGEQYF
DNA: TGTGCCAGCAGCGACCAGGGTCAGGGCGAGCAGTACTTC
V: TRBV7-6
size: NA
D: NA
J: TRBJ2-7

CDR3: CASGPKTEVQFF
DNA: TGTGCTAGTGGTCCCAAGACAGAAGTGCAGTTCTTC
V: TRBV12-5
size: NA
D: NA
J: TRBJ2-1

CDR3: CASSLLRGSTTGELFF
DNA: TGTGCCAGCAGTTTACTCAGGGGCTCTACCACCGGGGAGCTGTTTTTT
V: TRBV28
size: NA
D: NA
J: TRBJ2-2

CDR3: CAISVSGEPYNEQFF
DNA: TGTGCCATCAGTGTTTCGGGGGAGCCCTACAATGAGCAGTTCTTC
V: TRBV10-3
size: NA
D: NA
J: TRBJ2-1

CDR3: CASSTRRVDRGNEKLFF
DNA: TGTGCCAGCAGTACACGACGGGTGGACAGGGGGAATGAAAAACTGTTTTTT
V: TRBV28
size: NA
D: TRBD1
J: TRBJ1-4

CDR3: CASSDSVDSYNEQFF
DNA: TGTGCCAGCAGCGACAGCGTTGATTCCTACAATGAGCAGTTCTTC
V: TRBV5-4
size: NA
D: NA
J: TRBJ2-1

CDR3: CASSFNGETEFF
DNA: TGTGCCAGCAGTTTCAATGGTGAAACGGAGTTCTTC
V: TRBV12-3/TRBV12-4
size: NA
D: NA
J: TRBJ2-1

CDR3: CASSFTGNTEAFF
DNA: TGTGCCAGCAGTTTTACAGGGAACACTGAAGCTTTCTTT
V: TRBV27
size: once
D: NA
J: TRBJ1-1

CDR3: CASSPGTGGGNYGYTF
DNA: TGTGCCAGCTCCCCCGGGACAGGGGGCGGGAACTATGGCTACACCTTC
V: TRBV27
size: NA
D: TRBD1
J: TRBJ1-2

CDR3: CASSPDKPSRPQHF
DNA: TGTGCCAGCAGTCCGGACAAGCCCAGCAGGCCCCAGCATTTT
V: TRBV27
size: NA
D: NA
J: TRBJ1-5

CDR3: CASWTGKYEQYF
DNA: TGTGCCAGTTGGACAGGAAAGTACGAGCAGTACTTC
V: TRBV27
size: NA
D: TRBD1
J: TRBJ2-7

CDR3: CASSPAGPGDPPLHF
DNA: TGTGCCAGCAGCCCTGCCGGGCCCGGGGATCCACCCCTCCACTTT
V: TRBV6-2/TRBV6-3
size: NA
D: NA
J: TRBJ1-6

CDR3: CASSIFQGPGTNYGYTF
DNA: TGTGCCAGTAGTATTTTTCAGGGCCCCGGTACTAACTATGGCTACACCTTC
V: TRBV19
size: NA
D: NA
J: TRBJ1-2

CDR3: CASSKSPSGETYEQYF
DNA: TGTGCCAGCAGCAAGAGCCCAAGCGGGGAAACCTACGAGCAGTACTTC
V: TRBV21-1
size: NA
D: NA
J: TRBJ2-7